The present T cell receptor delta chain was sequenced within a study of γδ T cells in repeated Plasmodium falciparum infection. About the study: Samples were taken at baseline, before some infections, and 21 days after each. General study points: Waves of new clonotype selection appeared after repeated controlled infections in Vdelta2-negative, largely Vdelta1+, gammadelta T cells.

This clone was seen a few times. Its antigen remains unidentified. This DNA translates differently at residue 13 from the TCRdb protein, which is that of a much larger clone; a read error is likely, and the protein shown is the DNA's own translation. The CDR3 spans 15 residues. CDR1 is TVYSNPD and CDR2 is GDNSRS in the germline V gene (reference sequence). Gammadelta T cells were flow-sorted from PBMC into Vgamma9/Vdelta2+ and Vdelta2-negative populations for bulk analysis. TCRdb applied CATT to the multiplex PCR reads for clone calling. The top ten hold around 8.5% of the sample, which has 85,000 to 90,000 delta-chain clones, 1.4% seen once.

What was sequenced was gamma-delta T cells from blood. The chain joins TRDV3 to TRDJ1; 12 nucleotides line up with TRDD3. This clonotype was sampled from a pool of human donors (malaria-infected and uninfected, not separated). This CDR3 reads CAFSNLLLGDTKPIF. The DNA of the CDR3 is TGTGCCTTTAGCAACCTGCTACTGGGGGATACCAAACCCATCTTT.